This T cell receptor beta chain stems from a study of human T cells and chemical hapten exposure. The germline gives CDR1 SGHTA, CDR2 FQGNSA. The junction had 10 bases not matched to a gene; V was cut back by 6 bases and J by 2 bases. This CDR3 is 16 amino acids long. This clonotype was detected a few times. The antigen is not known. TCRdb passed the RACE reads through MiXCR, listing each CDR3 protein once. The sample holds approximately 350,000 distinct CDR3 sequences, approximately 6.3% seen once. Time point reported: patch test 1, 2 weeks after DPC sensitization. Treatment here: therapeutic diphenylcyclopropenone sensitization with weekly scalp DPC. Participating donors were patients with alopecia, aged 18 to 70 years, considered appropriate candidates for DPC. Study-level results: Expanded TCR sets contained significantly more large CDR3 similarity clusters than controls. The donor cohort had alopecia, so its immune response may not match that of healthy people.

The clonotype comes from a woman in her late teens or twenties with alopecia areata. Some clones in this sample may be carry-over from other donors' samples. The V gene is TRBV7-2, the J gene TRBJ1-3; TRBD1 aligns across 7 bases. Material: whole blood, obtained in connection with sensitization to the hapten diphenylcyclopropenone (DPC). CDR3 DNA sequence: TGTGCCAGCAGAATAGAGGGGACAGTTCCTGGAAACACCATATATTTT. Protein: CASRIEGTVPGNTIYF.